Sequencing of this T cell receptor beta chain was carried out in a study of CD8+ T cells in alopecia areata. Study-level information: In an open-label trial, patients got 5 to 10 mg tofacitinib twice daily.

RNA was isolated and reverse transcribed to cDNA, the sequencing template. The table came from immunoSEQ multiplex PCR; TCRdb's copy has only in-frame clones and leaves some out. This sample has 150,000 to 200,000 clones; more than 50% occur once, and the top ten carry 1%. Findings of the study overall: Higher clonality was seen in lesional scalp than in normal scalp, especially in alopecia totalis/universalis. There were many expanded lesional clones persisting in scalp and blood during tofacitinib.

This clone was seen more than once but under ten times. Its antigen is unidentified. Trimming shortened V by 3 bases and J by 7 bases, and 19 bases separated the two germline ends. Germline lookup yields CDR1 MNHEY and CDR2 SMNVEV (reference sequence). This CDR3 is 17 amino acids long. The treatment was: oral pan-JAK inhibitor, 5-10 mg twice daily. Researchers gathered lesional scalp punch biopsies and peripheral blood from patients with alopecia areata. The chain is built from TRBV27 and TRBJ1-6, with D possibly being TRBD1 (5 bases). The sample here was CD4+ T cells sorted from blood, taken at week 24, from a patient treated with tofacitinib. The TCR comes from a human donor with alopecia areata. CDR3 nucleotides: TGTGCCAGCAGTTTTGGGGCTAGGGGAGGCCGGAATTCACCCCTCCACTTT. Amino acid sequence: CASSFGARGGRNSPLHF.